These 20 T cell receptor beta chains originate from one sample sequenced in a study of cytomegalovirus exposure and HLA in healthy donors. PCR was performed using 60 Vbeta and 13 Jbeta primers. TCRdb's copy holds only in-frame clones and misses some; the assay was immunoSEQ multiplex PCR. The data contain under 100,000 clones, more than 60% of them seen just once; the ten biggest clones take up around 15%. The specimen sequenced was PBMCs. These TCRs come from a human donor in good health.

This sequence joins TRBV6-6 and TRBJ1-1; tentatively, D is TRBD1 (6 bases). Trimming shortened V by 1 base and J by 5 bases, and 8 bases separated the two germline ends. CDR3 length equals 13 residues. Germline V gene data show CDR1 as MNHNY and CDR2 as SVGAGI (reference sequence). As DNA, the CDR3 is TGTGCCAGCAGTTACTACAGGGAAACTGAAGCTTTCTTT. It specifies CASSYYRETEAFF.

The genes are TRBV10-3 and TRBJ2-1; 11 nucleotides agree with TRBD1. The CDR3 extends over 14 amino acids. CDR1 ENHRY and CDR2 SYGVKD come from the germline V gene. J lost 6 bases, V lost 4 bases, and 2 bases had no gene match. CDR3 sequence: CAISGGQGGNEQFF. The DNA of the CDR3 is TGTGCCATCAGTGGGGGACAGGGGGGCAATGAGCAGTTCTTC.

The rearrangement joins TRBV9 to TRBJ1-2; D gene unclear. This CDR3 has 13 residues. Trimming took 6 bases from V and 8 from J, leaving 17 bases between them. Germline V CDR1 and CDR2: SGDLS, YYNGEE. The CDR3 nucleotides read TGTGCCAGCAATCAGGAGGTCGATGGGGGCTACACCTTC. Translating gives CASNQEVDGGYTF.

J is TRBJ1-2 and V is TRBV7-9; 7 bases fit TRBD1. V was pared by 6 bases and J by 14 bases, with 9 bases of the junction left unmatched. There are 11 residues in the CDR3. The germline V gene has CDR1 SEHNR and CDR2 FQNEAQ (reference sequence). This CDR3 reads CASRITGTETF. Here the CDR3 DNA reads TGTGCCAGCAGGATAACCGGGACAGAGACCTTC.

The chain couples TRBV5-1 to TRBJ2-3; 9 bases fit TRBD1. This CDR3 region has 15 residues. The germline gives CDR1 SGHRS, CDR2 YFSETQ. V lost 3 bases, J lost 0 bases, and 2 bases stayed unmatched. CDR3 residues: CASSYGQGSTDTQYF. The CDR3 bases are TGCGCCAGCAGCTATGGACAGGGGAGCACAGATACGCAGTATTTT.

J is TRBJ2-3 and V is TRBV11-2, with 7 bases matching TRBD2. Germline CDR1 and CDR2: SGHAT and FQNNGV. CDR3 length: 14 amino acids. Germline trimming cut 6 bases from V and 8 bases from J; bases unmatched to any gene: 11. In DNA, the CDR3 is TGTGCCAGCAGGGCTAGCGGTCTGGCGGGTACGCAGTATTTT. Translated, it gives CASRASGLAGTQYF.

The chain combines TRBV4-2 with TRBJ2-5, with TRBD2 identical over 10 bases. V lost 6 bases and J lost 4; bases outside the gene matches: 14. Germline lookup yields CDR1 LGHNA and CDR2 YNFKEQ. This CDR3 spans 17 amino acids. The CDR3 loop is CASRASYGASGGETQYF. The CDR3 nucleotides are TGTGCCAGCAGGGCCTCTTACGGGGCTAGCGGGGGAGAGACCCAGTACTTC.

A single count supports this clone. This chain uses TRBV19 with TRBJ1-1; D not resolved. Germline values: CDR1 LNHDA, CDR2 SQIVND (reference sequence). V was cut by 7 bases and J by 5 bases, with 17 bases left in between. The CDR3 is made up of 14 amino acids. The CDR3 DNA is TGTGCCAGTATGCCTAGGACTTTAAGGACTGAAGCTTTCTTT. This gives the protein CASMPRTLRTEAFF.

This clone was counted once. The chain recombines TRBV7-8 with TRBJ1-6; D is possibly TRBD1 (5 bases). V was cut by 1 base and J by 0 bases, with 16 bases left in between. The CDR3 has 19 amino acids. Germline CDR1 SGHVS, CDR2 FQNEAQ. The CDR3 sequence is CASSLDMRTQSSYNSPLHF. The CDR3 DNA is TGTGCCAGCAGCTTAGATATGAGGACACAAAGCTCCTATAATTCACCCCTCCACTTT.

This clone was recorded a few times. The chain carries TRBV7-6 and TRBJ1-4, with D maybe TRBD1 (5 bases). This CDR3 has 15 amino acids. Trimming removed 1 base from V and 7 bases from J, with 13 bases in between. From germline, CDR1 is SGHVS and CDR2 FNYEAQ. The CDR3 sequence is CASSLGGGPGEKLFF. CDR3 coding DNA: TGTGCCAGCAGCTTAGGGGGGGGACCGGGTGAAAAACTGTTTTTT.

In regard to this clone: Different DNA sequences within this sample yield the same CDR3. The chain recombines TRBV5-1 with TRBJ2-5, with 9 bases fitting TRBD2. The germline gives CDR1 SGHRS, CDR2 YFSETQ. CDR3 length: 14 amino acids. V was pared by 2 bases and J by 1 base, with 0 bases of the junction left unmatched. This CDR3 reads CASSLAGGQETQYF. DNA of the CDR3: TGCGCCAGCAGCTTAGCGGGGGGCCAAGAGACCCAGTACTTC.

This clone was seen a few times. This sequence joins TRBV7-6 and TRBJ1-3; 8 bases are shared with TRBD1. The CDR3 contains 16 residues. J gave up 0 bases and V 4 bases, and 5 bases lay outside the gene matches. Germline lookup yields CDR1 SGHVS and CDR2 FNYEAQ. CDR3 in amino acids: CASSSQGEVSGNTIYF. The CDR3 nucleotides read TGTGCCAGCAGCTCACAGGGGGAGGTCTCTGGAAACACCATATATTTT.

This chain connects TRBV14 to TRBJ2-7; unclear D gene. Per germline, CDR1 SGHDN and CDR2 FVKESK. V was cut by 4 bases and J by 4 bases, with 11 bases left in between. This CDR3 comprises 13 residues. Written as DNA, the CDR3 is TGTGCCAGCAGCCTGGCAGGTCGATACGAGCAGTACTTC. It is translated as CASSLAGRYEQYF.

The V and J genes are TRBV7-2 and TRBJ2-7, with TRBD2 matching over 10 bases. The CDR3 length is 13 residues. V gave up 3 bases and J gave up 9 bases; unmatched junction bases: 5. Germline lookup yields CDR1 SGHTA and CDR2 FQGNSA. The DNA of the CDR3 is TGTGCCAGCAGCTTGGGTAGCGGGGGGCCGCAGTACTTC. Amino acid sequence: CASSLGSGGPQYF.

This sequence joins TRBV15 and TRBJ2-7; TRBD1 aligns across 9 bases. The CDR3 has 13 amino acids. The J segment lost 5 bases and the V segment lost 5 bases, leaving 4 bases of the junction unmatched. The germline V gene has CDR1 LNHNV and CDR2 YYDKDF (reference sequence). DNA for the CDR3: TGTGCCACCAGCCCGGACAGGGGCAACGAGCAGTACTTC. Its protein is CATSPDRGNEQYF. Full variable domain (remainder filled in from reference TRBV15 and TRBJ2-7): DAMVIQNPRYQVTQFGKPVTLSCSQTLNHNVMYWYQQKSSQAPKLLFHYYDKDFNNEADTPDNFQSRRPNTSFCFLDIRSPGLGDTAMYLCATSPDRGNEQYFGPGTRLTVT.

The chain carries TRBV5-1 and TRBJ2-5; 9 bases are shared with TRBD1. Germline lookup yields CDR1 SGHRS and CDR2 YFSETQ. V lost 4 bases to trimming and J lost 2 bases; unmatched junction nucleotides: 15. The CDR3 runs to 18 residues. The CDR3 protein is CASSPRTGATLRQETQYF. The CDR3 DNA follows: TGCGCCAGCAGCCCCCGGACAGGGGCTACCCTCAGGCAAGAGACCCAGTACTTC.

The chain links TRBV6-5 to TRBJ1-6; D gene unclear. V was cut by 1 base and J by 7 bases, with 11 bases left in between. Germline values: CDR1 MNHEY, CDR2 SVGAGI. The CDR3 length is 15 residues. The CDR3 DNA is TGTGCCAGCAGTTACTTGGAGGAAGGCAATTCACCCCTCCACTTT. Encoded protein: CASSYLEEGNSPLHF.

V and J are TRBV5-5 and TRBJ1-1; 7 nucleotides agree with TRBD1. The junction had 13 bases not matched to a gene; V was cut back by 4 bases and J by 4 bases. The CDR3 length is 16 residues. Per the germline V gene, CDR1 is SGHKS and CDR2 is YYEKEE (reference sequence). DNA of the CDR3: TGTGCCAGCAGCCCATTCGAGACAGGGTCGGGCACTGAAGCTTTCTTT. This translates into CASSPFETGSGTEAFF. The whole variable domain, remainder taken from reference TRBV5-5 and TRBJ1-1, is DAGVTQSPTHLIKTRGQQVTLRCSPISGHKSVSWYQQVLGQGPQFIFQYYEKEERGRGNFPDRFSARQFPNYSSELNVNALLLGDSALYLCASSPFETGSGTEAFFGQGTRLTVV.

V is TRBV7-8 and J is TRBJ1-2, with 11 bases that match TRBD1. Germline CDR1 and CDR2: SGHVS and FQNEAQ. J lost 11 bases, V lost 5 bases, and 10 bases had no gene match. This CDR3 contains 14 residues. The DNA of the CDR3 is TGTGCCAGCAGCGGCCCCTTCGGGACAGGGGGTTACACCTTC. Protein: CASSGPFGTGGYTF.

This clone was seen a few times. The V gene is TRBV6-5, the J gene TRBJ2-1, with D possibly being TRBD2 (5 bases). V was cut by 8 bases and J by 0 bases, with 8 bases left in between. This CDR3 contains 13 residues. Germline V lookup: CDR1 MNHEY, CDR2 SVGAGI. The CDR3 region is CASSGSSYNEQFF. The CDR3 coding sequence is TGTGCCAGCTCGGGGAGCTCCTACAATGAGCAGTTCTTC.